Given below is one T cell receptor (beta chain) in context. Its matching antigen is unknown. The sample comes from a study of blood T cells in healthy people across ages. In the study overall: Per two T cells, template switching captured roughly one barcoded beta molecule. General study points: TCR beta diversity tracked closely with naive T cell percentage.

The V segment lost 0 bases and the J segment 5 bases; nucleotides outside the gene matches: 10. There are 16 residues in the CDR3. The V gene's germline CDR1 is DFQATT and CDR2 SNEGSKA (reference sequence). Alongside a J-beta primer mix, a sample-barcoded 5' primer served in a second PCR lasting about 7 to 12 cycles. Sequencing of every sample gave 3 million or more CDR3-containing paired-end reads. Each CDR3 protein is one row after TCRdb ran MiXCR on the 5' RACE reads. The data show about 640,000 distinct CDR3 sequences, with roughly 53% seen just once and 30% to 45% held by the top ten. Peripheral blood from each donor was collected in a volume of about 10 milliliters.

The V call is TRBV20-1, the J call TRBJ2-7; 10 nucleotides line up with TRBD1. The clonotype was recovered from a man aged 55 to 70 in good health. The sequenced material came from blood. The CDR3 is CSARDIPGQGPNEQYF. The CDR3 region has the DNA TGCAGTGCTAGAGATATTCCGGGACAGGGGCCCAACGAGCAGTACTTC.